The clone carrying this T cell receptor beta chain was counted between two and nine times. These data originate in a study of blood T cell repertoires in COVID-19. The CDR3 is 12 residues long. Trimming took off 9 bases at V and 7 bases at J, with 13 bases between the two ends. CDR1 is LNHDA, CDR2 SQIVND, per germline (reference sequence). Libraries were prepared by immunoSEQ multiplex PCR; TCRdb keeps only in-frame clonotypes and omits some of them. The data contain around 480,000 clones, approximately 89% of them seen just once; the ten biggest clones take up roughly 12%. The TCR originated in a woman aged 45-59 years with COVID-19, enrolled during active disease. V gene TRBV19 combines with J gene TRBJ1-5, with a possible D match to TRBD1 (5 bases). The sample was peripheral blood. CDR3 DNA sequence: TGTGCCAGCAGGGAAGGTAGCCAGCCCCAGCATTTT. This translates into CASREGSQPQHF.